Listed below are T cell receptor beta chains from one sample, sequenced in a study of cytomegalovirus exposure and HLA in healthy donors. Measured with immunoSEQ multiplex PCR; TCRdb has only the in-frame clones, and not every one. This sample yields 7,000 or so clones, of which around 53% are seen a single time; about 6% belongs to the top ten. The specimen was PBMCs. Every receptor here comes from a man younger than 40 in good health and CMV-seropositive. CDR3s leave out the opening cysteine and the closing phenylalanine or tryptophan.

v_call	j_call	cdr3_aa
TRBV6-1	TRBJ1-5	ASRERGNQPQH
TRBV28	TRBJ2-4	ASSLGGFGKNIQY
TRBV10-2	TRBJ2-1	ASSESDRSYNEQF
TRBV5-4	TRBJ1-5	ASSLDRGSNQPQH
TRBV11-2	TRBJ1-1	ASSRTGGGTEAF
TRBV4-2	TRBJ2-1	ASSPSSNTAYNEQF
TRBV2	TRBJ1-1	ASSAGSDEAF
TRBV11-3	TRBJ2-2	ASCVRGGTGELF
TRBV29-1	TRBJ2-3	SAKQGPPDTQY
TRBV29-1	TRBJ1-1	SVSQGGSTEAF